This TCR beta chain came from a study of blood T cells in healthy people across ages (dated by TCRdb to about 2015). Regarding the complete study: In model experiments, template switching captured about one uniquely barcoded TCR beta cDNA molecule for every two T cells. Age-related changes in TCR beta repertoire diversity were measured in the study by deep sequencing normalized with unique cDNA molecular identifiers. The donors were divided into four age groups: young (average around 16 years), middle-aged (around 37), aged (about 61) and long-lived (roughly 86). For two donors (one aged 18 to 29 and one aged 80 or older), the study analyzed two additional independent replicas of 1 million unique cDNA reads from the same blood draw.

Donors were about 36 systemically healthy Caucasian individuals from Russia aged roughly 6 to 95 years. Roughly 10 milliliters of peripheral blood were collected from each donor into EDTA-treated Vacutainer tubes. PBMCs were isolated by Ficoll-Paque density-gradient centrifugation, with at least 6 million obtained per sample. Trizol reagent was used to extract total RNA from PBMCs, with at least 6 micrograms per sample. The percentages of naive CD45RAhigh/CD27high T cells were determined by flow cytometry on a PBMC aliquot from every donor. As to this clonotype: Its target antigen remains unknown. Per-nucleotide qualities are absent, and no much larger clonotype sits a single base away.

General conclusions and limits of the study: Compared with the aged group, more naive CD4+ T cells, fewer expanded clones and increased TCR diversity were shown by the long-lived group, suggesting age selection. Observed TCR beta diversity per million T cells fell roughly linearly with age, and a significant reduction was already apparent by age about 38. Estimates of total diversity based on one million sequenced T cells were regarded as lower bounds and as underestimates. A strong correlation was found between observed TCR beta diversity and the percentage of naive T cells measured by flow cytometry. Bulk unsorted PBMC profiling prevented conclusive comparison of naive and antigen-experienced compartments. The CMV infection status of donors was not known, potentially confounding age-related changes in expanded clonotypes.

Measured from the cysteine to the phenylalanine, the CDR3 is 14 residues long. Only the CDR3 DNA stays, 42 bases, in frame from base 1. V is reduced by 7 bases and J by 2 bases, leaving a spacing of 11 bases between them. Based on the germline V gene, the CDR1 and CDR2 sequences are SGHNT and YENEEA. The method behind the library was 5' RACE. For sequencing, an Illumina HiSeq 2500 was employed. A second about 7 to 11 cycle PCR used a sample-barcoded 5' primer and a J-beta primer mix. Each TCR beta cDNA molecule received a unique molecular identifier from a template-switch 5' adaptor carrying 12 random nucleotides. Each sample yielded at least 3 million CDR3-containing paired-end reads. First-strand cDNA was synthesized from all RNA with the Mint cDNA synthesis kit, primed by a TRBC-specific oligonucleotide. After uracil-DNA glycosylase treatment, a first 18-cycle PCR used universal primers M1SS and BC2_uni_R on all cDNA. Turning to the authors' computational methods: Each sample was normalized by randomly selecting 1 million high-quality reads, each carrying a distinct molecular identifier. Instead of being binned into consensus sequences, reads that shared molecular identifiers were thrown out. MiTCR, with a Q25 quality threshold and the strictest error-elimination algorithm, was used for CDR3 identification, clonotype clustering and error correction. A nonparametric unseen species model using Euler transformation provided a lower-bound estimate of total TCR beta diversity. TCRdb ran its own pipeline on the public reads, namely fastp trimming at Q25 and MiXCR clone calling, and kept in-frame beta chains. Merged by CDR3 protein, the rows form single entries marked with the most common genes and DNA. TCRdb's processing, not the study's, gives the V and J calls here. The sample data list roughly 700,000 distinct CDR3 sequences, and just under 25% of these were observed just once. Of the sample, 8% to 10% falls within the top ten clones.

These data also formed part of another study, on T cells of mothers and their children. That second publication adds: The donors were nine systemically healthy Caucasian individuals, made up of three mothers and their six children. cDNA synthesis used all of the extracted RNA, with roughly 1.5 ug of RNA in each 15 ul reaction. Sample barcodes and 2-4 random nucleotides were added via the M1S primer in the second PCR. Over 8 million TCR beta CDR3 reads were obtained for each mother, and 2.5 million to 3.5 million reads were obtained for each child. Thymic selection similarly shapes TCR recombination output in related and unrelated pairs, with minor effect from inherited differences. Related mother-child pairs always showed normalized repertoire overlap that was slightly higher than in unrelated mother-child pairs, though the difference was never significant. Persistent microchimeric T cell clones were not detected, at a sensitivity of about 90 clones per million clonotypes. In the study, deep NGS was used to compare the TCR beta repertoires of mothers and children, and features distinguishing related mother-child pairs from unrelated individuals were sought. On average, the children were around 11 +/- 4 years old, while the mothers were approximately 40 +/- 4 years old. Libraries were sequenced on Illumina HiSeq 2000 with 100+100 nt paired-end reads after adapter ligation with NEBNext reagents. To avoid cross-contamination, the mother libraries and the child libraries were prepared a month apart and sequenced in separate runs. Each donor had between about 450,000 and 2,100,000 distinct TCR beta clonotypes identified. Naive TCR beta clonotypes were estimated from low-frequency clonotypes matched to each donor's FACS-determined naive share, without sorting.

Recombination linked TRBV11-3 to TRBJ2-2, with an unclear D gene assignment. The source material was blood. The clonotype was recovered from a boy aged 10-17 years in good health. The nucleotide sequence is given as TGTGCCAGCAACCAAGATAGAAACACCGGGGAGCTGTTTTTT. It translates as CASNQDRNTGELFF.